Each of the 8 T cell receptor beta chains below was sequenced from the same sample in a study of T cell repertoires in cytomegalovirus infection. TCRdb ran MiXCR on the reads and lists one entry per CDR3 protein. The table lists approximately 910,000 distinct CDR3 sequences, approximately 31% of them singletons. The antigens for these receptors are not known. Sequencing was performed on cultured CD8+ T cells from PBMCs, taken from culture after CMV antigen stimulation. The receptors originated from a human donor in good health (CMV status not recorded). Some clones in this sample may be carry-over from other donors' samples.

This clonotype was seen ten or more times. The rearrangement joins TRBV5-6 to TRBJ1-2; TRBD1 might be the D (5 bases). Trimming stripped 3 bases from V and 8 bases from J, with 26 bases between. The CDR3 length is 17 residues. The germline gives CDR1 SGHDT, CDR2 YYEEEE. The chain's CDR3 is CASSSRTRECKLCGYTF. The CDR3 DNA follows: TGTGCCAGCAGCTCGAGAACCAGGGAATGCAAGCTATGCGGCTACACCTTC.

The chain employs TRBV7-9 and TRBJ1-2, with TRBD1 as a possible D gene (6 bases). The CDR3 has 13 residues. Looked up from germline, CDR1 is SEHNR and CDR2 is FQNEAQ (reference sequence). The germline V and J ends were trimmed by 6 bases and 1 base, with 9 bases remaining between them. The CDR3: CASRRQDNYGYTF. CDR3 DNA: TGTGCCAGCAGACGACAGGATAACTATGGCTACACCTTC. The full variable domain, in which reference TRBV7-9 and TRBJ1-2 provide the parts outside the CDR3, is DTGVSQNPRHKITKRGQNVTFRCDPISEHNRLYWYRQTLGQGPEFLTYFQNEAQLEKSRLLSDRFSAERPKGSFSTLEIQRTEQGDSAMYLCASRRQDNYGYTFGSGTRLTVV.

J is TRBJ2-5 and V is TRBV19, with TRBD1 matching over 8 bases. The CDR3 is made up of 15 amino acids. V was clipped by 1 base and J by 3 bases; unmatched bases: 4. The germline gives CDR1 LNHDA, CDR2 SQIVND (reference sequence). The CDR3 is CASSIAPDREETQYF. In DNA form, the CDR3 reads TGTGCCAGTAGTATAGCCCCGGACAGGGAAGAGACCCAGTACTTC.

This clonotype was picked up a small number of times. The V call is TRBV4-3, the J call TRBJ2-1; possibly TRBD2 for D (8 bases). This CDR3 contains 16 residues. Per germline, CDR1 LGHNA and CDR2 YSLEER. V was clipped by 8 bases and J by 1 base, with 18 bases between them. CDR3 sequence (DNA): TGCGCCAGCTCACAGGGGAAGCGGGGGTCCTACAATGAGCAGTTCTTC. It yields the protein CASSQGKRGSYNEQFF.

This rearrangement joins TRBV13 to TRBJ2-1; 8 nucleotides line up with TRBD2. The CDR3 spans 14 residues. Germline V gives CDR1 PRHDT, CDR2 FYEKMQ (reference sequence). The junction had 9 bases not matched to a gene; V was cut back by 6 bases and J by 8 bases. The CDR3 DNA is TGTGCCAGCAGTCCATTCGGGGGGGCATATGAGCAGTTCTTC. Translating it yields CASSPFGGAYEQFF.

This clonotype was counted between two and nine times. This chain connects TRBV6-6 to TRBJ2-4; D is possibly TRBD1 (5 bases). CDR1 and CDR2 from the germline V gene are MNHNY and SVGAGI (reference sequence). The length of the CDR3 is 19 residues. V was cut by 0 bases and J by 0 bases, with 18 bases left in between. The DNA of the CDR3 is TGTGCCAGCAGTTACTCGCCCCTGACAGCCCGTCTAGCCAAAAACATTCAGTACTTC. This codes for CASSYSPLTARLAKNIQYF.

This clonotype has a count of ten or more. This chain links TRBV7-2 with TRBJ2-7; no clear D. Per germline, CDR1 SGHTA and CDR2 FQGNSA. V was cut by 3 bases and J by 1 base, with 7 bases left in between. This CDR3 comprises 13 residues. This chain's CDR3 is CASSFTISYEQYF. The CDR3 nucleotides read TGTGCCAGCAGCTTCACCATTTCCTACGAGCAGTACTTC.

This clonotype has a count of ten or more. The chain uses TRBV7-6 and TRBJ1-5; a weak D match, TRBD1 (5 bases). Germline V gene data show CDR1 as SGHVS and CDR2 as FNYEAQ. The V end was cut by 1 base, the J end by 4 bases, with 20 bases between. The CDR3 sequence is 18 residues long. Here the CDR3 DNA reads TGTGCCAGCAGCTTAGAAGAGGGCAACTCGGGGGGAAATCAGCCCCAGCATTTT. Translated, it gives CASSLEEGNSGGNQPQHF. Drawing the rest from reference TRBV7-6 and TRBJ1-5, the complete variable domain is GAGVSQSPRYKVTKRGQDVALRCDPISGHVSLYWYRQALGQGPEFLTYFNYEAQQDKSGLPNDRFSAERPEGSISTLTIQRTEQRDSAMYRCASSLEEGNSGGNQPQHFGDGTRLSIL.